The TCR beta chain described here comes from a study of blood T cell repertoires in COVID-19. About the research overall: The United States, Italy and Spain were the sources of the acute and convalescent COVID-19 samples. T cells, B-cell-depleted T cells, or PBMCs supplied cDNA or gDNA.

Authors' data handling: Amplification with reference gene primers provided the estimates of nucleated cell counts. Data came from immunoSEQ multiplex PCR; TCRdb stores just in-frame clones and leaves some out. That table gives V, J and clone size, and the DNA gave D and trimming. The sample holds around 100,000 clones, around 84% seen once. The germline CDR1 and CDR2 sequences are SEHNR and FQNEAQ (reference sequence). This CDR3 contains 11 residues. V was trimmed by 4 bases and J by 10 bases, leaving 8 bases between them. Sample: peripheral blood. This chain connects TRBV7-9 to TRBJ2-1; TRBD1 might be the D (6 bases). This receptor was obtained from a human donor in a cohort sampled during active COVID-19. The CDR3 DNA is TGTGCCAGCAGCTCCGGGACAGAGCAGTTCTTC. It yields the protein CASSSGTEQFF.